Reported below is one T cell receptor beta chain. This clone was detected only a few times. Its antigen specificity is not known. No base quality information exists; no much larger clone differs at one position. These data belong to a study of radiation and T cells in renal cell carcinoma (dated by TCRdb to the early 2020s). In the study overall: In total, 50 to 55 samples underwent TCR beta sequencing: 25 or so tumors plus 27 peripheral blood samples. Across all 50 or so samples, 4,000,000 or so unique CDR3 nucleotide sequences encoding over 2.5 million unique CDR3 amino acid sequences were identified.

The CDR3 measures 14 amino acids from cysteine to phenylalanine. Just CDR3 DNA is preserved here, 42 bases in frame from base 1. V has 2 bases trimmed and J has 6 bases trimmed; junction bases matching no gene number 5. CDR1 and CDR2, per the germline V gene (reference sequence), are LNHDA and SQIVND. TCR beta libraries were generated from genomic DNA with the immunoSEQ kit, following the manufacturer's recommendations. Library preparation used a first multiplex PCR with proprietary primers, then a second PCR adding unique barcodes, with bead cleanups after each round. A positive control reaction and a negative control reaction, both provided in the kit, were run with every batch of samples. The final libraries underwent checking on an Agilent 4200 TapeStation D1000 ScreenTape, volumetric pooling, and quantification by qPCR. Sequencing was performed on an Illumina NextSeq500 with a MidOutput 150-cycle cartridge, and 156 Read1 and 15 Index1 cycles were run with kit custom primers. The pooled library was loaded at roughly 0.96 pM, with a roughly 20% PhiX control spiked in. As for the authors' bioinformatics: The vendor-processed data were analyzed in R, and a clonotype was defined as all T cells that share the same CDR3 nucleotide sequence. In the clone abundance analyses, frequencies were normalized to the 10,000 most abundant clones in each sample. Before analysis, public T cell clones were removed, and these numbered fewer than five per sample on average. Dominant motifs were analyzed with ImmunoMap using the PAM10 matrix, a gap penalty of 30, and a homology threshold of 0.3, and motifs with a cumulative frequency of at least 0.01 were considered dominant. Tumor-enriched clonotypes and baseline blood-enriched clonotypes were defined as those with an abundance difference of at least 32-fold between compartments. Tumor-blood repertoire similarity was measured with the Baroni-Urbani and Buser coefficient, and group comparisons used two-tailed Wilcoxon tests in R. Not all clones reach the TCRdb copy of this immuneACCESS table, which keeps in-frame sequences only. Checked studies attribute under half of the gap to unresolved V genes and leave the rest unexplained. The DNA gave D and trimming, while V, J and clone size come from that table. This sample has about 20,000 clones in its table, and roughly 62% of those were observed once. The leading ten clones occupy approximately 13% of the sample.

Study-wide findings and limitations: Only small tumor regions of about 1 g were available, so intratumoral heterogeneity was not captured. Because pretreatment tumor biopsies were not available, the baseline intratumoral presence of clonotypes could not be determined. Top tumor clonotypes rose in blood from baseline to 2 weeks post-radiation, then contracted by 4 weeks, suggesting transient expansion of tumor-resident clones. With a single-armed trial design, the study had no way to address how radiation dose or scheduling affects the TCR repertoire. Compared with controls, irradiated tumors had higher TCR clonality, as the top 100 clonotypes made up an average of around 50% of the repertoire, versus around 45% in nephrectomy-only tumors. Irradiated tumors contained more dominant CDR3 motifs, and these motifs occupied a larger share of the repertoire than in control tumors.

The time point tag for this specimen amounts to: tumor resected at nephrectomy. The intended sense of this specimen's treatment or condition label: 15 Gy SBRT to primary tumor, nephrectomy 4 weeks later. Samples came from a clinical trial, in which primary renal cell carcinomas received 15 Gy stereotactic body radiation therapy followed by nephrectomy 4 weeks later. Every patient's renal cell carcinoma showed clear cell pathology. The tumors were dissociated mechanically, digested with collagenase/hyaluronidase at 37 degrees C, processed in gentleMACS C tubes, and kept in liquid nitrogen. Genomic DNA for TCR sequencing was prepared using the QIAamp DNA Blood Mini Kit (Qiagen). Only samples passing all quality control checks were included in the analyses.

The sequence joins TRBV19 to TRBJ1-1; TRBD1 matches 8 bases in the middle. This TCR came from a woman in her 70s with renal cell carcinoma. Material: tumor tissue, obtained from a patient whose treatment included radiotherapy and nephrectomy. The DNA is as follows: TGTGCCAGTAGTATACAGGGGGCAATACCTGAAGCTTTCTTT. This is translated as CASSIQGAIPEAFF.